Presented here are 14 T cell receptor beta chains from one specimen sequenced in a study of T cells in Graves' hyperthyroidism and ophthalmopathy. Amplified TCR beta CDR3 regions came from RNA transcripts. Using the HTBI primer set, a first-round RT-PCR was run on the TCR CDR3. TCRdb re-analysed the multiplex PCR reads in MiXCR, keeping a single row per CDR3 protein. The sample includes about 300,000 distinct CDR3 sequences, around 20% of them seen just once. What was sequenced was blood. The receptors come from a man aged 50-60 years with Graves' ophthalmopathy.

This clonotype was counted between two and nine times. The chain has TRBV12-3 or TRBV12-4 and TRBJ2-1; TRBD2 matches at 10 bases. The CDR3 covers 14 residues. Losses at the gene ends were 7 bases for V and 5 bases for J; bases not matched to a gene: 5. CDR3 sequence reads: CASTRLAGHNEQFF. The CDR3 DNA follows: TGTGCCAGCACCCGACTAGCGGGTCACAATGAGCAGTTCTTC.

The sample holds a few counts of this clonotype. CDR3 region: CASSLGYGDRGVYNEQFF. The CDR3 coding sequence is TGTGCCAGCAGCTTAGGGTACGGCGACAGGGGGGTTTACAATGAGCAGTTCTTC. The chain recombines TRBV7-9 with TRBJ2-1; 9 bases match TRBD1. J lost 4 bases, V lost 1 base, and 11 bases had no gene match. The CDR3 has 18 residues. Per germline, CDR1 SEHNR and CDR2 FQNEAQ (reference sequence).

This clonotype was observed at least ten times. The chain has TRBV28 and TRBJ2-1, with TRBD2 matching 15 bases. V was pared by 5 bases and J by 0 bases, with 8 bases of the junction left unmatched. The CDR3 covers 19 residues. Per germline, CDR1 MDHEN and CDR2 SYDVKM. CDR3 in DNA: TGTGCCAGCAGTCCCGGGACTAGCGGGAGGCCGGGCTCCTACAATGAGCAGTTCTTC. Translating gives CASSPGTSGRPGSYNEQFF.

Only a few counts were recorded for this clonotype. The V gene is TRBV19, the J gene TRBJ2-6; D is ambiguous. With 5 bases removed from V and 2 bases from J, the gap between germline ends came to 10 bases. Germline CDR1 LNHDA, CDR2 SQIVND (reference sequence). This CDR3 is 15 amino acids long. The CDR3 DNA sequence: TGTGCCAGTAGTCCAGGAAACCCTGGGGCCAACGTCCTGACTTTC. Translating gives CASSPGNPGANVLTF.

CDR3 amino acids: CASSRAGDADTQYF. The CDR3, as DNA: TGTGCCAGCAGCCGGGCGGGAGACGCAGATACGCAGTATTTT. The V call is TRBV3-1, the J call TRBJ2-3; 7 positions agree with TRBD2. Germline V CDR1 and CDR2: LGHDT, YNNKEL (reference sequence). The ends lost 4 bases at V and 4 bases at J; junction bases unmatched: 5. This CDR3 is built from 14 residues.

This clonotype was counted between two and nine times. The J gene is TRBJ1-5, the V gene TRBV15, with D hard to call. CDR3 length equals 13 residues. Germline V gene sequence: CDR1 LNHNV, CDR2 YYDKDF (reference sequence). Between the trimmed V and J ends, which lost 5 bases and 1 base, there was a span of 6 bases. The CDR3 region has the DNA TGTGCCACCAGCCTAGGGAGCAATCAGCCCCAGCATTTT. Encoded protein: CATSLGSNQPQHF. Supplemented by reference TRBV15 and TRBJ1-5, the full variable domain reads DAMVIQNPRYQVTQFGKPVTLSCSQTLNHNVMYWYQQKSSQAPKLLFHYYDKDFNNEADTPDNFQSRRPNTSFCFLDIRSPGLGDTAMYLCATSLGSNQPQHFGDGTRLSIL.

There are a few counts of this clonotype. The chain links TRBV5-6 to TRBJ1-2; D gene uncertain. V was trimmed by 2 bases and J by 2 bases, leaving 7 bases between them. Germline values: CDR1 SGHDT, CDR2 YYEEEE. There are 13 residues in the CDR3. CDR3 protein: CASSFRGNYGYTF. CDR3 nucleotides: TGTGCCAGCAGCTTTCGAGGGAACTATGGCTACACCTTC. Looking up the rest from reference TRBV5-6 and TRBJ1-2 gives the full variable domain: DAGVTQSPTHLIKTRGQQVTLRCSPKSGHDTVSWYQQALGQGPQFIFQYYEEEERQRGNFPDRFSGHQFPNYSSELNVNALLLGDSALYLCASSFRGNYGYTFGSGTRLTVV.

The V call is TRBV7-8, the J call TRBJ1-1; 10 bases fit TRBD1. This CDR3 has 15 residues. V was clipped by 5 bases and J by 5 bases; unmatched bases: 8. Germline loops: CDR1 SGHVS, CDR2 FQNEAQ. The CDR3 DNA is TGTGCCAGCAGCACCCGGACAGGGGGGAGTACTGAAGCTTTCTTT. Protein product: CASSTRTGGSTEAFF.

This clonotype was picked up many times. V is TRBV6-1 and J is TRBJ2-3; 9 bases map to TRBD1. The J segment lost 5 bases and the V segment lost 7 bases, leaving 10 bases of the junction unmatched. Germline CDR1 and CDR2: MNHNS and SASEGT. The length of the CDR3 is 15 residues. The CDR3 sequence: CASTGGTGRGDTQYF. The CDR3 bases are TGTGCCAGCACCGGGGGGACAGGGCGGGGAGATACGCAGTATTTT.

This clonotype was seen repeatedly, ten times or more. This rearrangement joins TRBV5-1 to TRBJ1-1; TRBD1 is a possible D gene (5 bases). The CDR3 covers 13 residues. Trimming removed 7 bases from V and 4 bases from J, with 14 bases in between. The V gene's germline CDR1 is SGHRS and CDR2 YFSETQ. This CDR3 reads CASGRARATEAFF. DNA of the CDR3: TGCGCCAGCGGTAGGGCCAGGGCCACTGAAGCTTTCTTT.

The chain couples TRBV30 to TRBJ2-7, with 13 nucleotides matching TRBD2. The V segment lost 2 bases and the J segment 0 bases; nucleotides outside the gene matches: 7. CDR1 and CDR2 (germline): GTSNPN, SVGIG (reference sequence). The CDR3 loop spans 17 amino acids. The CDR3, as DNA: TGTGCCTGGAGTTCACGGAGGACTAGCGGGAGCTCCTACGAGCAGTACTTC. Translating gives CAWSSRRTSGSSYEQYF.

This clonotype appeared a few times. CDR3 nucleotide sequence: TGTGCCAGCAGTGGCCGAAGCGGGAGCTCCTACAATGAGCAGTTCTTC. Translation: CASSGRSGSSYNEQFF. V is TRBV6-1 and J is TRBJ2-1, with TRBD2 matching over 8 bases. The CDR3 totals 16 residues. J was trimmed by 0 bases and V by 4 bases; bases with no gene match: 5. Looked up from germline, CDR1 is MNHNS and CDR2 is SASEGT.

This clonotype has only a few counts. The chain is built from TRBV29-1 and TRBJ2-7; D unresolved. The germline V gene has CDR1 SQVTM and CDR2 ANQGSEA. The germline V and J ends were trimmed by 4 bases and 2 bases, with 12 bases remaining between them. The CDR3 consists of 13 residues. CDR3 in amino acids: CSVVKGNTYEQYF. The CDR3 DNA reads TGCAGCGTTGTGAAGGGAAACACCTACGAGCAGTACTTC.

The gene calls are TRBV27 and TRBJ2-5; D call uncertain. The V and J ends lost 2 bases and 7 bases respectively, with 11 bases between them. The CDR3 contains 13 residues. The germline gives CDR1 MNHEY, CDR2 SMNVEV (reference sequence). In DNA form, the CDR3 reads TGTGCCAGCAGTTTAACGGGCACCTTGACCCAGTACTTC. Protein: CASSLTGTLTQYF.